A selection of T cell receptor beta chains follows, all from one sample in a study of early T cells in non-severe SARS-CoV-2 infection. TCRdb re-called the 5' RACE reads with MiXCR, one entry per CDR3 protein. The sample yields 80,000 or so distinct CDR3 sequences, 11% seen once. The sequencing here drew on whole blood, taken at baseline. The receptors originated from an adult who was a healthcare worker with PCR-confirmed SARS-CoV-2 infection or an uninfected control (not recorded which). CDR3s include the opening cysteine and the closing phenylalanine or tryptophan. The order of the fields is V gene, D gene, J gene, clone size, CDR3 protein, CDR3 DNA. D genes are given only for firm matches. Expanded clones are given a class, and other clones once, few, many or no size at all.

TRBV5-4	.	TRBJ2-3	few	CASSFSGSLTDTQYF	TGTGCCAGCAGCTTTTCCGGGAGCCTCACAGATACGCAGTATTTT
TRBV7-2	TRBD2	TRBJ2-5	.	CASSPGTSGPETQYF	TGTGCCAGCAGCCCCGGGACTAGCGGTCCAGAGACCCAGTACTTC
TRBV7-2	.	TRBJ1-5	.	CASSFGNSNQPQHF	TGTGCCAGCAGCTTCGGTAATAGCAATCAGCCCCAGCATTTT
TRBV7-3	.	TRBJ1-1	.	CASRETGTRGEAFF	TGTGCCAGCAGAGAAACCGGGACCAGGGGTGAAGCTTTCTTT
TRBV9	.	TRBJ1-2	many	CASSVDSRPRSYTF	TGTGCCAGCAGCGTAGATTCCAGGCCTAGGAGCTACACCTTC
TRBV20-1	.	TRBJ1-2	.	CSAPPQVNYGYTF	TGCAGTGCCCCGCCCCAGGTTAACTATGGCTACACCTTC
TRBV20-1	.	TRBJ2-7	many	CSARVGGLEQYF	TGCAGTGCCCGGGTTGGGGGCCTAGAGCAGTACTTC
TRBV25-1	.	TRBJ1-1	.	CASRSSYTEAFF	TGTGCCAGCAGGTCCTCTTACACTGAAGCTTTCTTT
TRBV20-1	.	TRBJ2-1	few	CSAFGGSYNEQFF	TGCAGTGCTTTTGGGGGCTCCTACAATGAGCAGTTCTTC
TRBV6-2/TRBV6-3	TRBD1	TRBJ1-2	.	CASSQTGGYGYTF	TGTGCCAGCAGCCAAACAGGGGGCTATGGCTACACCTTC
TRBV20-1	TRBD1	TRBJ1-2	.	CSASGQGDYGYTF	TGCAGTGCCTCGGGACAGGGTGACTATGGCTACACCTTC
TRBV6-1	TRBD1	TRBJ1-2	few	CASLGGQNYGYTF	TGTGCCAGCTTGGGGGGACAGAACTATGGCTACACCTTC
TRBV10-3	.	TRBJ1-2	.	CAISKTGNYGYTF	TGTGCCATCAGTAAGACAGGAAACTATGGCTACACCTTC
TRBV11-1	TRBD1	TRBJ2-1	.	CASSTGQGTYNEQFF	TGTGCCAGCAGCACGGGACAGGGCACCTACAATGAGCAGTTCTTC
TRBV7-6	.	TRBJ2-3	few	CASSLARTSTDTQYF	TGTGCCAGCAGCTTAGCCCGGACGAGCACAGATACGCAGTATTTT
TRBV28	.	TRBJ2-7	.	CASSFDEYEQYF	TGTGCCAGCAGTTTCGACGAGTACGAGCAGTACTTC
TRBV29-1	.	TRBJ2-2	.	CSVPQSTNTGELFF	TGCAGCGTTCCCCAGAGTACTAACACCGGGGAGCTGTTTTTT
TRBV28	TRBD1	TRBJ1-4	few	CASLRGPNEKLFF	TGTGCCAGCTTGAGGGGGCCTAATGAAAAACTGTTTTTT
TRBV5-1	.	TRBJ2-1	many	CASSPVYPSSYNEQFF	TGCGCCAGCAGCCCGGTATACCCGAGCTCCTACAATGAGCAGTTCTTC
TRBV20-1	.	TRBJ2-3	many	CSAGAPTDTQYF	TGCAGTGCAGGGGCCCCCACAGATACGCAGTATTTT
TRBV3-1	.	TRBJ2-5	many	CASSIQETQYF	TGTGCCAGCAGCATCCAAGAGACCCAGTACTTC
TRBV28	.	TRBJ2-5	many	CASSPPGLAETQYF	TGTGCCAGCAGTCCTCCTGGCCTGGCGGAGACCCAGTACTTC
TRBV29-1	TRBD1	TRBJ2-1	few	CSVTDRGLWTYNEQFF	TGCAGCGTCACGGACAGGGGGCTTTGGACCTACAATGAGCAGTTCTTC
TRBV7-3	.	TRBJ2-3	.	CASSSSLGMGDTQYF	TGTGCCAGCAGCTCGTCACTAGGGATGGGAGATACGCAGTATTTT
TRBV2	.	TRBJ2-1	many	CASGGDWNEQFF	TGTGCCAGCGGCGGAGATTGGAATGAGCAGTTCTTC
TRBV5-6	TRBD1	TRBJ1-2	many	CASSPVGGQNYGYTF	TGTGCCAGCAGCCCGGTGGGGGGACAGAACTATGGCTACACCTTC
TRBV11-2	.	TRBJ1-1	.	CASSPRGGSLNTEAFF	TGTGCCAGCAGCCCGAGAGGGGGGTCGTTGAACACTGAAGCTTTCTTT
TRBV5-5	.	TRBJ1-4	.	CASSSDRKLFF	TGTGCCAGCAGCTCGGACAGAAAACTGTTTTTT
TRBV20-1	.	TRBJ2-1	many	CSARDTTNYNEQFF	TGCAGTGCTAGAGATACGACCAACTACAATGAGCAGTTCTTC
TRBV20-1	TRBD1	TRBJ1-5	many	CSAAGQSTNQPQHF	TGCAGTGCGGCGGGACAGAGCACCAATCAGCCCCAGCATTTT
TRBV4-1	TRBD1	TRBJ1-5	few	CASSLTGPNQPQHF	TGCGCCAGCAGCCTGACAGGGCCGAATCAGCCCCAGCATTTT
TRBV7-2	.	TRBJ1-1	.	CASSAGQPNTEAFF	TGTGCCAGCAGCGCAGGACAGCCGAACACTGAAGCTTTCTTT
TRBV10-3	TRBD2	TRBJ2-5	many	CATGTSGSETQYF	TGTGCCACGGGGACTAGCGGGAGCGAGACCCAGTACTTC
TRBV9	.	TRBJ2-2	few	CASSVRSQGNTGELFF	TGTGCCAGCAGCGTTCGGTCGCAGGGGAACACCGGGGAGCTGTTTTTT
TRBV20-1	TRBD2	TRBJ2-5	.	CSALSGGMAQETQYF	TGCAGTGCCCTAAGCGGGGGCATGGCCCAAGAGACCCAGTACTTC
TRBV7-3	TRBD1	TRBJ2-2	.	CASSLTSGTGHTGELFF	TGTGCCAGCAGCTTAACGTCCGGGACAGGGCACACCGGGGAGCTGTTTTTT
TRBV6-5	.	TRBJ1-5	many	CASSGTADQPQHF	TGTGCCAGCAGTGGGACCGCGGATCAGCCCCAGCATTTT
TRBV19	.	TRBJ1-5	many	CASSIIGGNNQPQHF	TGTGCCAGTAGTATAATAGGCGGAAACAATCAGCCCCAGCATTTT
TRBV9	.	TRBJ1-2	few	CASSPRPQGYGYTF	TGTGCCAGCAGCCCCAGACCACAGGGCTATGGCTACACCTTC
TRBV20-1	.	TRBJ2-7	many	CSARSLTVLYEQYF	TGCAGTGCTAGATCCTTGACAGTGCTCTACGAGCAGTACTTC
TRBV7-9	.	TRBJ1-4	few	CASSLGRINEKLFF	TGTGCCAGCAGCTTAGGGCGGATCAATGAAAAACTGTTTTTT
TRBV7-9	.	TRBJ1-6	few	CASSVPGRRNSPLHF	TGTGCCAGCAGCGTCCCGGGACGGCGGAATTCACCCCTCCACTTT
TRBV12-3/TRBV12-4	TRBD1	TRBJ1-1	few	CASTKTGGTEAFF	TGTGCCAGCACCAAGACAGGGGGCACTGAAGCTTTCTTT
TRBV10-3	.	TRBJ2-3	.	CAIRTSSAGDTQYF	TGTGCCATCAGGACTTCCAGCGCAGGAGATACGCAGTATTTT
TRBV18	.	TRBJ2-7	few	CASSPTSVQSYEQYF	TGTGCCAGCTCACCGACCAGCGTACAAAGCTACGAGCAGTACTTC
TRBV6-5	.	TRBJ2-5	.	CASSYRTNQETQYF	TGTGCCAGCAGTTATCGGACTAATCAAGAGACCCAGTACTTC
TRBV6-1	TRBD1	TRBJ2-3	few	CASSEGLRGRADTQYF	TGTGCCAGCAGTGAAGGGCTAAGGGGGCGCGCAGATACGCAGTATTTT
TRBV11-1	.	TRBJ2-7	few	CASTPRRDGYEQYF	TGTGCCAGCACCCCGAGGAGGGACGGCTACGAGCAGTACTTC
TRBV11-3	.	TRBJ2-1	.	CASSSGYNEQFF	TGTGCCAGCAGCTCGGGCTACAATGAGCAGTTCTTC
TRBV4-3	.	TRBJ2-2	.	CASSQDEVGELFF	TGCGCCAGCAGCCAAGATGAAGTCGGGGAGCTGTTTTTT